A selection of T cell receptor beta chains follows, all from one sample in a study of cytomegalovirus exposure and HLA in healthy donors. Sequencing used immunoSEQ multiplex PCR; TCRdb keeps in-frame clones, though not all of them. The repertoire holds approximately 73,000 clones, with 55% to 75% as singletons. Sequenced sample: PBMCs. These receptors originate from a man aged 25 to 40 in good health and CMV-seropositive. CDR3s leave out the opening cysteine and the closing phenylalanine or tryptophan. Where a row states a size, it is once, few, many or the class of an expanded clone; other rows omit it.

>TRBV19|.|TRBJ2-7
ASSRPGRGYEQY
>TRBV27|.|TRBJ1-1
ASSIIRTGEFSDTEAF
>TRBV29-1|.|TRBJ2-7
SVEDRGDEQY
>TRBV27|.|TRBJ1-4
ASLVVREEREKLF
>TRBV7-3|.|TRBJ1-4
ASSPRTGGNEKLF
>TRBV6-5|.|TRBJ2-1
ASRPGTHYNEQF
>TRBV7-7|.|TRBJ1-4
ASSEGTSEKLF
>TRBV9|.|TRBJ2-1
ASSARQGAGDNEQF
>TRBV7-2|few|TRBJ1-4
ASSYILTWNEKLF
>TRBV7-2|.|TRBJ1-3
ASSVGVSGNTIY
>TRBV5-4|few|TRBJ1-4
ASSFPGEADEKLF
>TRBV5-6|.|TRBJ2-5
ASSEGGVLQETQY
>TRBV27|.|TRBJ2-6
ASIRDRQVGHGANVLT
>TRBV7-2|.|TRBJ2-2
ASSLFGTSGGRTTGELF
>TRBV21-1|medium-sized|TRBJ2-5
ASSKGEGPETQY
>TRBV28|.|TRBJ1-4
ASSWTDLKEEKLF
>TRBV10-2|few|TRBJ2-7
ASSEDIAYEQY